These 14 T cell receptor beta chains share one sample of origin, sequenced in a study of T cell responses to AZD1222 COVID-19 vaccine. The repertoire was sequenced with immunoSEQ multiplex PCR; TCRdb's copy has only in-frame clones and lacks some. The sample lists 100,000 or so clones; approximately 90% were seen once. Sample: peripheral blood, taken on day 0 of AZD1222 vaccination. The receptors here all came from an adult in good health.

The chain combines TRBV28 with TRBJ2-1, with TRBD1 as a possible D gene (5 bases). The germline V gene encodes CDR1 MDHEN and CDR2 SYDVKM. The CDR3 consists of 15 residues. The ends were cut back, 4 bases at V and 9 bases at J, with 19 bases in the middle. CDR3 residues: CASSSTGAGSSEQFF. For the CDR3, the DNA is TGTGCCAGCAGTTCAACCGGAGCAGGGTCAAGTGAGCAGTTCTTC.

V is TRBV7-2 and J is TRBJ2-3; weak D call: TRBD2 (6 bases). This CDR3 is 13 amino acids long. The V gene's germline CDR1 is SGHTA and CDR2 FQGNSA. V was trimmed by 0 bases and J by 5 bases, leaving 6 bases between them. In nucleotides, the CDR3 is TGTGCCAGCAGCTTAGCGGAGGGAGATACGCAGTATTTT. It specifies CASSLAEGDTQYF.

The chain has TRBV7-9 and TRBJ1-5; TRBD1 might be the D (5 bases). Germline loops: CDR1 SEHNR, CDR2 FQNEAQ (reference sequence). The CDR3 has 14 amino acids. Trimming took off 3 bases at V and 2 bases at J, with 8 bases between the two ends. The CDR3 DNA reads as TGTGCCAGCAGCTTGAAAGGGGGCAATCAGCCCCAGCATTTT. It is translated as CASSLKGGNQPQHF.

CDR3 bases: TGTGCCAGTAGTGGGGAGAGAGGCAACTATGGCTACACCTTC. Translating it yields CASSGERGNYGYTF. V is TRBV19 and J is TRBJ1-2; no clear D gene. The V end lost 5 bases, the J end lost 2 bases, and 12 bases lay between the germline ends. The CDR3 loop spans 14 amino acids. Germline V gives CDR1 LNHDA, CDR2 SQIVND (reference sequence).

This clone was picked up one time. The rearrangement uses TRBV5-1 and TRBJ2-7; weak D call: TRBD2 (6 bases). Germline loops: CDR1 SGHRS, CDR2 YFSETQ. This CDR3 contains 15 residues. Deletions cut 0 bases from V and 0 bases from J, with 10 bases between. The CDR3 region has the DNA TGCGCCAGCAGCTTGGGCGGGATCAGCTCCTACGAGCAGTACTTC. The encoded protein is CASSLGGISSYEQYF.

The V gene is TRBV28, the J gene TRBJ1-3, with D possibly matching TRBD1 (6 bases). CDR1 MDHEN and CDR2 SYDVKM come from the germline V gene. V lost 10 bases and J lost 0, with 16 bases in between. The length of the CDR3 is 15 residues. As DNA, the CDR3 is TGTGCCACTCAGGGGATTCCACCCTCTGGAAACACCATATATTTT. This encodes CATQGIPPSGNTIYF.

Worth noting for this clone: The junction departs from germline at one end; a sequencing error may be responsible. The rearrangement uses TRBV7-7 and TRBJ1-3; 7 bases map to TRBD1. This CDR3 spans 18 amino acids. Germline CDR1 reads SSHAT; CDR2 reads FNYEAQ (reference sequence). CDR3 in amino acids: CASSLAPQGVGSSNTIYF. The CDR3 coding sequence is TGTGCTAGCAGCTTAGCGCCCCAGGGGGTCGGTTCTTCAAACACCATATATTTT.

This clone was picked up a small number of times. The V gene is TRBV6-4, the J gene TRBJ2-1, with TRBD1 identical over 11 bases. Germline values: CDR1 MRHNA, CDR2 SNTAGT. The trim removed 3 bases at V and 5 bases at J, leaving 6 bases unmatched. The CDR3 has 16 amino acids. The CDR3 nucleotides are TGTGCCAGCAGTGAATCGGGGACAGGGGGAAACAATGAGCAGTTCTTC. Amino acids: CASSESGTGGNNEQFF.

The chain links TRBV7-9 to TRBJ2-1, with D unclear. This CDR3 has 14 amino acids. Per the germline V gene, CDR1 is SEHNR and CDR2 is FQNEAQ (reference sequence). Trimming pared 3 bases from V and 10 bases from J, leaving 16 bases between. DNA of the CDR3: TGTGCCAGCAGCTTTGGGGTTAGCTACTTCGAGCAGTTCTTC. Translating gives CASSFGVSYFEQFF.

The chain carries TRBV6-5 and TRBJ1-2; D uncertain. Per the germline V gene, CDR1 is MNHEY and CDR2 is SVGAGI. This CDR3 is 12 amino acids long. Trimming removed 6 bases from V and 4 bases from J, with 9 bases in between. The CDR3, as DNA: TGTGCCAGCAGCCCCGGGCCCTATGGCTACACCTTC. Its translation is CASSPGPYGYTF.

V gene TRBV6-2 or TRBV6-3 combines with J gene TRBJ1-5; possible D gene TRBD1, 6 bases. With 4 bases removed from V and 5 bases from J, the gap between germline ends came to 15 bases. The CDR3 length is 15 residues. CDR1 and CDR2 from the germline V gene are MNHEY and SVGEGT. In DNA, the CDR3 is TGTGCCAGCAGTTCCCTCAGGGGCGTTGATCAGCCCCAGCATTTT. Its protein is CASSSLRGVDQPQHF.

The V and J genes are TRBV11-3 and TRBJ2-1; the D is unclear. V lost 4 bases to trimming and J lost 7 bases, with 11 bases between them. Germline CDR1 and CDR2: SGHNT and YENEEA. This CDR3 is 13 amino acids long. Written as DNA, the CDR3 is TGTGCCAGCAGCTCGGGTCGCGAGAATGAGCAGTTCTTC. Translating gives CASSSGRENEQFF. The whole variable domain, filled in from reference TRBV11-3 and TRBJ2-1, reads EAGVVQSPRYKIIEKKQPVAFWCNPISGHNTLYWYLQNLGQGPELLIRYENEEAVDDSQLPKDRFSAERLKGVDSTLKIQPAELGDSAVYLCASSSGRENEQFFGPGTRLTVL.

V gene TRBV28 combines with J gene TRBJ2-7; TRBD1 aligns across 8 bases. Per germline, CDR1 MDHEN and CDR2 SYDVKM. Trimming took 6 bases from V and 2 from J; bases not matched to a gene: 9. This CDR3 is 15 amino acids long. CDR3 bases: TGTGCCAGCAGGACAGGGGTACGTCTTCCCTACGAGCAGTACTTC. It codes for CASRTGVRLPYEQYF.

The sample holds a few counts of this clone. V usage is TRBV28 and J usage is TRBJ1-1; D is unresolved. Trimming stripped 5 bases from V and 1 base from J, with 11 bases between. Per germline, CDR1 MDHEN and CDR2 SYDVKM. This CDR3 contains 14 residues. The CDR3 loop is CASSPLTGNTEAFF. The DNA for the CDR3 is TGTGCCAGCAGTCCCCTCACGGGGAACACTGAAGCTTTCTTT.